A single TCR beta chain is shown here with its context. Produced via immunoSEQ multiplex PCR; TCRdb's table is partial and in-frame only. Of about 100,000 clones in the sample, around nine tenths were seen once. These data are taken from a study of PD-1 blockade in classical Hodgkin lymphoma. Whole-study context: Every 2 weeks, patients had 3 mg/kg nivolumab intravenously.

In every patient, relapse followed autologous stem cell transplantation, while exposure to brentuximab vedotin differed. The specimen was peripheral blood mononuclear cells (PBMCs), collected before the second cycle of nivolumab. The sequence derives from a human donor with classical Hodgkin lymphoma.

As DNA, the CDR3 is TGTGCCAGCAGTTCCGCCACAAGAGGGGGTGGCTACACCTTC. Protein: CASSSATRGGGYTF. V is TRBV6-5 and J is TRBJ1-2; D possibly corresponds to TRBD1 (6 bases). From germline, CDR1 is MNHEY and CDR2 SVGAGI. Trimming took 4 bases from V and 7 from J, leaving 16 bases between them. The CDR3 has 14 residues.